Given below is one T cell receptor (beta chain) in context. The antigen is unknown. The data belong to a study of cytomegalovirus exposure and HLA in healthy donors. General observations from the study: Rarity characterized most TCR sequences, yet some public TCRs appeared in many donors. Of the V segments, some could not be distinguished, including TRBV6-2 and TRBV6-3, and were excluded. Confirmation was obtained in vitro that a few CMV-associated chains are specific for CMV antigens.

The CDR3 covers 15 residues. Germline V gives CDR1 MGHRA, CDR2 YSYEKL. Trimming left V 2 bases short and J 0 bases short, with 11 bases between. PCR amplification relied on 60 Vbeta primers (plus 13 Jbeta primers). This table comes from immunoSEQ multiplex PCR, and its TCRdb copy is limited to in-frame clones, with some not included. The table has over 110,000 clones, approximately 82% seen once. This TCR came from an older woman in good health and CMV-seropositive. V is TRBV4-1 and J is TRBJ2-7; D is unclear. The sequenced sample was PBMCs. CDR3 sequence reads: CASSQMILDSYEQYF. In nucleotides, the CDR3 is TGCGCCAGCAGCCAAATGATACTCGACTCCTACGAGCAGTACTTC.